The 30 T cell receptor beta chains below were found in one sample sequenced in a study of T-cell reconstitution after alpha-beta-depleted transplantation in children (dated by TCRdb to 2015 to 2016). The library was prepared using PCR. The sequencing machine was an Illumina HiSeq 2500. To normalize quantification of the TCRbeta repertoire, the TCR libraries were built with molecular barcoding that relied on unique molecular identifiers. The public sequencing data were trimmed at Q25 with fastp and processed into clonotypes with MiXCR by TCRdb, which kept only in-frame beta chains. A single entry per CDR3 protein holds the most common genes and DNA from its merged rows. The sample table lists roughly 120,000 distinct CDR3 sequences, about 9.3% of them with a count of one. The ten most abundant clones make up less than 10% of the sample. The sample in question was PBMCs from the stem cell graft donor, obtained from the stem cell graft. The receptors derive from a human donor who donated a stem cell graft to a child with acute lymphoblastic leukemia.

This clonotype was seen many times. This rearrangement joins TRBV12-3 or TRBV12-4 to TRBJ1-5, with D perhaps TRBD1 (5 bases). The germline V and J ends were trimmed by 6 bases and 1 base, with 13 bases remaining between them. The CDR3 has 15 residues. CDR3 bases: TGTGCCAGCAGCCCCGAATGGGGGAGCAATCAGCCCCAGCATTTT. Translating it yields CASSPEWGSNQPQHF.

This clonotype was found many times. J is TRBJ1-3 and V is TRBV5-8; D gene unclear. The V gene's germline CDR1 is SGHTS and CDR2 YDEGEE. The length of the CDR3 is 15 residues. V lost 3 bases to trimming and J lost 0 bases, with 10 bases between them. The CDR3 sequence: CASSYGSLSGNTIYF. In DNA form, the CDR3 reads TGTGCCAGCAGCTATGGGTCGCTCTCTGGAAACACCATATATTTT.

This clonotype was seen at least ten times. The chain employs TRBV27 and TRBJ1-6; D is uncertain. Trimming shortened V by 4 bases and J by 10 bases, and 11 bases separated the two germline ends. This CDR3 is 13 amino acids long. Germline V gene sequence: CDR1 MNHEY, CDR2 SMNVEV (reference sequence). The CDR3 reads CASSSSRASPLHF. The CDR3 DNA is TGTGCCAGCAGTTCGTCGAGGGCATCACCCCTCCACTTT.

As regards this clonotype: It may be a read error: a sequence one base away is much more abundant. This chain joins TRBV11-2 and TRBJ1-3; 9 bases fit TRBD1. Germline V gives CDR1 SGHAT, CDR2 FQNNGV. CDR3 length: 17 amino acids. The CDR3 is CASSFPGTGSSGNTIDF. The CDR3 DNA is TGTGCCAGCAGCTTCCCCGGGACAGGGAGCTCTGGAAACACCATAGATTTT.

Ten or more counts support this clonotype. V usage is TRBV12-3 or TRBV12-4 and J usage is TRBJ1-3, with TRBD1 matching 7 bases. The CDR3 has 15 amino acids. J lost 6 bases, V lost 8 bases, and 13 bases had no gene match. In DNA, the CDR3 is TGTGCCAGCCAACCGACAGGGAGGATCACAAACACCATATATTTT. Its protein product is CASQPTGRITNTIYF.

This clonotype was found many times. The V and J genes are TRBV12-3 or TRBV12-4 and TRBJ1-2; perhaps TRBD1 as D (5 bases). This CDR3 spans 13 amino acids. Trimming pared 3 bases from V and 4 bases from J, leaving 9 bases between. The CDR3 reads CASSLGTVYGYTF. For the CDR3, the DNA is TGTGCCAGCAGTTTGGGGACCGTCTATGGCTACACCTTC.

A few counts support this clonotype. This chain uses TRBV6-6 with TRBJ2-3; D gene unclear. The CDR3 length is 12 residues. The germline V and J ends were trimmed by 5 bases and 6 bases, with 9 bases remaining between them. Germline CDR1 is MNHNY and CDR2 is SVGAGI (reference sequence). In DNA, the CDR3 is TGTGCCAGCAGTCTAGGCCAGGATACGCAGTATTTT. It yields the protein CASSLGQDTQYF.

There are many counts of this clonotype. The gene calls are TRBV20-1 and TRBJ1-5; D remains unclear. CDR3 length: 16 residues. The germline V gene encodes CDR1 DFQATT and CDR2 SNEGSKA (reference sequence). V lost 0 bases and J lost 4, with 16 bases in between. The CDR3 nucleotides are TGCAGTGCTAGAGATCCCCGTAGGCATTCGAATCAGCCCCAGCATTTT. This translates into CSARDPRRHSNQPQHF.

This clonotype was counted many times. The rearrangement uses TRBV9 and TRBJ2-2; the match to TRBD1 covers 7 bases. Germline loops: CDR1 SGDLS, CDR2 YYNGEE. CDR3 size: 16 residues. Trimming cost V 0 bases and J 5 bases; bases outside gene matches: 7. The CDR3 DNA reads as TGTGCCAGCAGCGTAGCTCAGGGGACAGCTACCGGGGAGCTGTTTTTT. Its protein product is CASSVAQGTATGELFF.

The table lists this clonotype with many counts. This chain uses TRBV5-6 with TRBJ1-5; D remains unclear. The germline V gene has CDR1 SGHDT and CDR2 YYEEEE. Trimming pared 2 bases from V and 9 bases from J, leaving 12 bases between. The CDR3 extends over 13 amino acids. For the CDR3, the DNA is TGTGCCAGCAGCTTTTCAGGCACCGGGCCCCAGCATTTT. It codes for CASSFSGTGPQHF.

This clonotype was counted many times. This chain joins TRBV12-3 or TRBV12-4 and TRBJ2-7; D unresolved. CDR3 length: 11 residues. Trimming removed 4 bases at V and 7 bases at J, with 8 bases between. Here the CDR3 reads CASSYGREQYF. CDR3 nucleotides: TGTGCCAGCAGTTACGGCAGGGAGCAGTACTTC.

This clonotype has ten or more counts. The chain has TRBV12-3 or TRBV12-4 and TRBJ2-2, with a possible D match to TRBD1 (5 bases). V lost 6 bases to trimming and J lost 0 bases, with 20 bases between them. The CDR3 length is 18 residues. The CDR3 DNA reads as TGTGCCAGCAGCCCCCCCCAGGGCAGGTTTACGAACACCGGGGAGCTGTTTTTT. Its translation: CASSPPQGRFTNTGELFF.

Many counts were recorded for this clonotype. The chain has TRBV24-1 and TRBJ2-5; D is unresolved. Germline V gene sequence: CDR1 KGHDR, CDR2 SFDVKD. The ends were cut back, 4 bases at V and 0 bases at J, with 17 bases in the middle. The CDR3 is made up of 17 amino acids. The CDR3 coding sequence is TGTGCCACCAGTGACCGCGAAACGACGGCGTACCAAGAGACCCAGTACTTC. Amino acid sequence: CATSDRETTAYQETQYF.

Many counts were recorded for this clonotype. The rearrangement joins TRBV7-2 to TRBJ2-2, with D perhaps matching TRBD2 (5 bases). V shed 0 bases and J shed 6 bases, with 11 bases lying between them. Germline V gene lookup returns CDR1 SGHTA and CDR2 FQGNSA. The length of the CDR3 is 15 residues. The CDR3 nucleotides read TGTGCCAGCAGCTTAGCGAGGGCAAGAGCCGGGGAGCTGTTTTTT. Encoded protein: CASSLARARAGELFF. Looking up the rest from reference TRBV7-2 and TRBJ2-2 gives the full variable domain: GAGVSQSPSNKVTEKGKDVELRCDPISGHTALYWYRQSLGQGLEFLIYFQGNSAPDKSGLPSDRFSAERTGGSVSTLTIQRTQQEDSAVYLCASSLARARAGELFFGEGSRLTVL.

The chain employs TRBV11-2 and TRBJ2-5, with a possible D match to TRBD2 (6 bases). The V end lost 7 bases, the J end lost 4 bases, and 16 bases lay between the germline ends. The CDR3 consists of 14 residues. The germline V gene encodes CDR1 SGHAT and CDR2 FQNNGV. CDR3: CASTKMGGGETQYF. CDR3 bases: TGTGCCAGCACCAAAATGGGGGGTGGAGAGACCCAGTACTTC.

This clonotype was detected many times. This chain uses TRBV12-3 or TRBV12-4 with TRBJ2-1; D possibly corresponds to TRBD1 (6 bases). Deletions cut 4 bases from V and 2 bases from J, with 12 bases between. CDR3 size: 15 residues. CDR3 nucleotide sequence: TGTGCCAGCAGTTCGGTGAGGGGGACCTACAATGAGCAGTTCTTC. Its protein is CASSSVRGTYNEQFF.

This clonotype was counted many times. The rearrangement joins TRBV6-2 or TRBV6-3 to TRBJ2-1; 8 bases line up with TRBD2. V shed 6 bases and J 2 bases; nucleotides not matched to a gene: 9. The CDR3 consists of 16 residues. The germline CDR1 and CDR2 sequences are MNHEY and SVGEGT. CDR3 DNA: TGTGCCAGCAGCGGATTCAGCGGGGGCACCTACAATGAGCAGTTCTTC. It codes for CASSGFSGGTYNEQFF.

This clonotype was seen ten or more times. The gene calls are TRBV5-1 and TRBJ2-1, with TRBD2 matching 13 bases. Germline trimming cut 3 bases from V and 6 bases from J; bases unmatched to any gene: 3. Germline CDR1 is SGHRS and CDR2 is YFSETQ. The CDR3 has 15 amino acids. In nucleotides, the CDR3 is TGCGCCAGCAGCTCCACTAGCGGGGGGGCCAATGAGCAGTTCTTC. This codes for CASSSTSGGANEQFF.

The sample holds many counts of this clonotype. The chain recombines TRBV7-3 with TRBJ2-2; 9 positions agree with TRBD2. Per germline, CDR1 SGHTA and CDR2 FQGTGA. The CDR3 totals 12 residues. The J segment lost 13 bases and the V segment lost 5 bases, leaving 5 bases of the junction unmatched. The DNA for the CDR3 is TGTGCCAGCAGCCATAGTAGCGGGAGGCTGTTTTTT. Translation: CASSHSSGRLFF.

There are many counts of this clonotype. The V call is TRBV4-3, the J call TRBJ2-5; 8 nucleotides match TRBD1. Germline V lookup: CDR1 LGHNA, CDR2 YSLEER. V trimming: 1 base; J trimming: 1 base; junction bases outside the gene matches: 2. This CDR3 region has 15 residues. The CDR3 sequence is CASSQVDRAQETQYF. The CDR3 DNA sequence: TGCGCCAGCAGCCAAGTGGACAGGGCCCAAGAGACCCAGTACTTC.

There are a few counts of this clonotype. The junction and the germline gene differ at one end; a read error may be behind it. This CDR3 is CASSLSGAGANGLTF. CDR3 nucleotides: TGTGCCAGCAGCTTAAGCGGGGCTGGGGCCAACGGCCTGACTTTC. V gene TRBV7-3 combines with J gene TRBJ2-6; a weak D match, TRBD2 (6 bases). CDR3 size: 15 residues. Germline CDR1 and CDR2: SGHTA and FQGTGA.

This clonotype occurred many times. The V call is TRBV5-6, the J call TRBJ1-5; D gene unclear. CDR3 length: 14 residues. V was pared by 4 bases and J by 5 bases, with 13 bases between. The germline CDR1 and CDR2 sequences are SGHDT and YYEEEE. The CDR3 reads CASSRSGPDQPQHF. In nucleotides, the CDR3 is TGTGCCAGCAGCCGAAGTGGACCCGATCAGCCCCAGCATTTT.

At least ten counts were recorded for this clonotype. This sequence joins TRBV5-1 and TRBJ2-1; perhaps TRBD2 as D (6 bases). This CDR3 is built from 17 residues. From germline, CDR1 is SGHRS and CDR2 YFSETQ. Trimming took off 2 bases at V and 0 bases at J, with 15 bases between the two ends. The CDR3 protein is CASSFSSGSYSYNEQFF. The CDR3 DNA reads as TGCGCCAGCAGCTTCAGTAGCGGATCTTACTCCTACAATGAGCAGTTCTTC.

This clonotype was recorded many times. CDR3 sequence: CASSLARAETQYF. CDR3 sequence (DNA): TGCGCCAGCAGCTTGGCCAGGGCGGAGACCCAGTACTTC. The rearrangement joins TRBV5-1 to TRBJ2-5, with D possibly matching TRBD1 (5 bases). This CDR3 contains 13 residues. Germline V gene sequence: CDR1 SGHRS, CDR2 YFSETQ. Deletions cut 0 bases from V and 5 bases from J, with 8 bases between.

Ten or more counts support this clonotype. This rearrangement joins TRBV5-6 to TRBJ2-7; 10 bases are shared with TRBD1. The CDR3 has 15 residues. The germline CDR1 and CDR2 sequences are SGHDT and YYEEEE. V lost 4 bases to trimming and J lost 9 bases; unmatched junction nucleotides: 13. Here the CDR3 DNA reads TGTGCCAGCAGCCCAAGCACCGGGACAGGGGCGACGCAGTACTTC. This sequence encodes CASSPSTGTGATQYF.

This clonotype appeared many times. The rearrangement links TRBV4-1 to TRBJ1-5; no clear D gene. Trimming cost V 0 bases and J 4 bases, with 19 bases left between them. Looked up from germline, CDR1 is MGHRA and CDR2 is YSYEKL. The CDR3 contains 18 residues. The CDR3: CASSQDFRRSGHNQPQHF. The CDR3 region has the DNA TGCGCCAGCAGCCAAGATTTCAGGCGATCGGGTCATAATCAGCCCCAGCATTTT.

This clonotype was observed many times. V gene TRBV6-5 combines with J gene TRBJ2-7; TRBD2 agrees at 10 bases. Trimming took 5 bases from V and 3 from J; bases not matched to a gene: 7. The CDR3 sequence is 15 residues long. The germline CDR1 and CDR2 sequences are MNHEY and SVGAGI. The CDR3 loop is CASSNKRGGRYEQYF. CDR3 DNA: TGTGCCAGCAGTAACAAGCGGGGGGGCCGCTACGAGCAGTACTTC.

This clonotype was picked up many times. The genes are TRBV20-1 and TRBJ1-5; D might be TRBD1 (5 bases). Trimming took 5 bases from V and 7 from J, leaving 18 bases between them. CDR1 and CDR2 (germline): DFQATT, SNEGSKA (reference sequence). The CDR3 is made up of 14 amino acids. The CDR3 DNA reads as TGCAGTGCTGCACGCTACGGGGGAGAGCAGCCCCAGCATTTT. Protein: CSAARYGGEQPQHF.

This clonotype was observed many times. The rearrangement uses TRBV7-2 and TRBJ2-7; perhaps TRBD1 as D (6 bases). The germline V gene has CDR1 SGHTA and CDR2 FQGNSA. With 10 bases removed from V and 0 bases from J, the gap between germline ends came to 16 bases. CDR3 length equals 14 residues. DNA of the CDR3: TGTGCCACTATGAAAGGGGGAAGCTCCTACGAGCAGTACTTC. It translates to CATMKGGSSYEQYF.

This clonotype was seen many times. The chain carries TRBV7-9 and TRBJ2-7, with 8 nucleotides matching TRBD2. CDR3 size: 15 residues. CDR1 and CDR2 from the germline V gene are SEHNR and FQNEAQ (reference sequence). The trim removed 1 base at V and 5 bases at J, leaving 7 bases unmatched. CDR3 sequence reads: CASSLDTSGSNEQYF. In DNA form, the CDR3 reads TGTGCCAGCAGCTTAGATACTAGCGGCTCTAACGAGCAGTACTTC.